This T cell receptor (beta chain) derives from a study of cytomegalovirus exposure and HLA in healthy donors. Findings and caveats of the study: Likely technical artifact: a cluster of highly shared sequence variants. The records held CMV serostatus as the only immune exposure information. TCR sequences were mostly rare, though some public TCRs occurred in many donors. TCR beta chains numbering 150 to 200 were designated cytomegalovirus-associated.

In the case of this clone: Its target is not known.

The PCR used 60 Vbeta and 13 Jbeta primers. Assay used: immunoSEQ multiplex PCR; TCRdb lists only in-frame clones, some missing. This table holds about 170,000 clones, approximately 80% found once. The receptor comes from a female donor in good health and CMV-seronegative. The sequenced material came from PBMCs.

This CDR3 reads CASSLVSFGPADTQYF. CDR3 DNA: TGTGCCAGCAGCTTAGTTTCCTTTGGGCCCGCAGATACGCAGTATTTT. The genes are TRBV11-3 and TRBJ2-3, with unresolved D. This CDR3 region has 16 residues. Germline CDR1 and CDR2: SGHNT and YENEEA. V lost 1 base, J lost 4 bases, and 15 bases lay in between. Full variable domain (remainder filled in from reference TRBV11-3 and TRBJ2-3): EAGVVQSPRYKIIEKKQPVAFWCNPISGHNTLYWYLQNLGQGPELLIRYENEEAVDDSQLPKDRFSAERLKGVDSTLKIQPAELGDSAVYLCASSLVSFGPADTQYFGPGTRLTVL.